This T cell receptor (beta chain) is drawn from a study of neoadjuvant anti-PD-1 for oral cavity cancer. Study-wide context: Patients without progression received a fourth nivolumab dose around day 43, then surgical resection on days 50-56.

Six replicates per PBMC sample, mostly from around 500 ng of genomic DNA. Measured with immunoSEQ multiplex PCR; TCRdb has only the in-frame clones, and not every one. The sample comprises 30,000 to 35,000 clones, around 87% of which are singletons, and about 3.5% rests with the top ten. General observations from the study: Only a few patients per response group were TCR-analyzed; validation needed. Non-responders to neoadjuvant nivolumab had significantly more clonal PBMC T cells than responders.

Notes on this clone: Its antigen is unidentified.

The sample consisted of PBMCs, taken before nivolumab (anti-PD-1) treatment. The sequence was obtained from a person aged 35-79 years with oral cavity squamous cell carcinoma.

The CDR3 DNA follows: TGCAGTGCTATTCTTCATCCCCTCGCTTTCTTT. Translated: CSAILHPLAFF. The chain has TRBV20-1 and TRBJ1-1; D gene unclear. Germline V gene data show CDR1 as DFQATT and CDR2 as SNEGSKA (reference sequence). The length of the CDR3 is 11 residues. The V gene lost 4 bases and the J gene lost 11 bases, with 14 bases spanning the gap.